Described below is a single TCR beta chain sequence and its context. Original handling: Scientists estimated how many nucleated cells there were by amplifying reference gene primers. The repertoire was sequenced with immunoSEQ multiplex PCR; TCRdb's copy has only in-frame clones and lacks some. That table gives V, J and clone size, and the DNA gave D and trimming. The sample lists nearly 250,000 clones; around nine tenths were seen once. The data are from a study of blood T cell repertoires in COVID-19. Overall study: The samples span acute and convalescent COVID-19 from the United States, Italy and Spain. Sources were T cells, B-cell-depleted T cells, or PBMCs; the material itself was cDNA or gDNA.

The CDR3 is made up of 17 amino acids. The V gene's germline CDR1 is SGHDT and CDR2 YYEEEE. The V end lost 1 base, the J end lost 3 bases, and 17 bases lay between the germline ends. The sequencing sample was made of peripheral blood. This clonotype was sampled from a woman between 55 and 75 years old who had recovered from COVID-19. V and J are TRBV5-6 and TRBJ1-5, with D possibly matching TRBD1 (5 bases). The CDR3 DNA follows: TGTGCCAGCAGCTTGTTTGCCCGGGGGGTTTACAATCAGCCCCAGCATTTT. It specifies CASSLFARGVYNQPQHF. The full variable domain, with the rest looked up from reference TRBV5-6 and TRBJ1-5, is DAGVTQSPTHLIKTRGQQVTLRCSPKSGHDTVSWYQQALGQGPQFIFQYYEEEERQRGNFPDRFSGHQFPNYSSELNVNALLLGDSALYLCASSLFARGVYNQPQHFGDGTRLSIL.